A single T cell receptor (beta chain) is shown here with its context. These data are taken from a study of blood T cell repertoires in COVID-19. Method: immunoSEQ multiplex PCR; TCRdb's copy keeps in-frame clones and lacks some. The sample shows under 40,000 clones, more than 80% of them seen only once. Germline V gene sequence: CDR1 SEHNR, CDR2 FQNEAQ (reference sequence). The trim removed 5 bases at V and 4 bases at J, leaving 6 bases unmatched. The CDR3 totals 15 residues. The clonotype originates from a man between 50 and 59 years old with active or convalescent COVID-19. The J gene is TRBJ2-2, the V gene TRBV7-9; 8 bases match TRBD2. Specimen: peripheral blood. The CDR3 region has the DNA TGTGCCAGCAGCCCCGCGGGGGGTTTCACCGGGGAGCTGTTTTTT. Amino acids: CASSPAGGFTGELFF.